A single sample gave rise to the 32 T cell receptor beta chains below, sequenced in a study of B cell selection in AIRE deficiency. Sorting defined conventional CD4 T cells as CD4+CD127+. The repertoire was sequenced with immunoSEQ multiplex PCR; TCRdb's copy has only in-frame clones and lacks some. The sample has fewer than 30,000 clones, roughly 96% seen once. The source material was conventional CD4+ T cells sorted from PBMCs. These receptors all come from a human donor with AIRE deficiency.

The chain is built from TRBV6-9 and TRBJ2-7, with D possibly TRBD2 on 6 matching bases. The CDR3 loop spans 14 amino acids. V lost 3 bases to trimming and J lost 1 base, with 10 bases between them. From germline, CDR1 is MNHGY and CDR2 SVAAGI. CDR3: CASSYGDSSYEQYF. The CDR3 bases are TGTGCCAGCAGTTACGGGGACTCATCCTACGAGCAGTACTTC.

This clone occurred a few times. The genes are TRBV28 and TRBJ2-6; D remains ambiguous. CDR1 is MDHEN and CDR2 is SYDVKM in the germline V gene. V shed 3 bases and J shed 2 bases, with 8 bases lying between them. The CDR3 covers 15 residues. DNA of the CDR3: TGTGCCAGCAGTTTGTGGGCAACTGGGGCCAACGTCCTGACTTTC. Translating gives CASSLWATGANVLTF.

The CDR3 reads CASSEYYPTGTDTQYF. DNA of the CDR3: TGTGCCAGCAGTGAGTACTACCCGACGGGCACAGATACGCAGTATTTT. This chain joins TRBV6-4 and TRBJ2-3; D is uncertain. Germline CDR1 reads MRHNA; CDR2 reads SNTAGT. The CDR3 is 16 amino acids. V was clipped by 3 bases and J by 1 base, with 14 bases between them.

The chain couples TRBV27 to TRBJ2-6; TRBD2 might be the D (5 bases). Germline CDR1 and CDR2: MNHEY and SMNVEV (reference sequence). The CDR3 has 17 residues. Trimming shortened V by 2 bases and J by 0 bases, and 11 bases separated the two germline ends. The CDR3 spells CASSLRPGISGANVLTF. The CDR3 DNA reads TGTGCCAGCAGTTTACGCCCGGGGATCTCTGGGGCCAACGTCCTGACTTTC. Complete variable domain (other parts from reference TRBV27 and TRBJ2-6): EAQVTQNPRYLITVTGKKLTVTCSQNMNHEYMSWYRQDPGLGLRQIYYSMNVEVTDKGDVPEGYKVSRKEKRNFPLILESPSPNQTSLYFCASSLRPGISGANVLTFGAGSRLTVL.

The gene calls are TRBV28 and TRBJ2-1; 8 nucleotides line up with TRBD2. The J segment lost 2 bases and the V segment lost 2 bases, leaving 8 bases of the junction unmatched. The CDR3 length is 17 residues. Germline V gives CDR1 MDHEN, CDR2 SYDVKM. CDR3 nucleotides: TGTGCCAGCAGTTTAGAACGGTACGGGAGGGCCTACAATGAGCAGTTCTTC. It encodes CASSLERYGRAYNEQFF.

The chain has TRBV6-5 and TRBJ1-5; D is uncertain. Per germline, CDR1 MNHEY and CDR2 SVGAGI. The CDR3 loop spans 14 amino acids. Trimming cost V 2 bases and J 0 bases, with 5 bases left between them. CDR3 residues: CASSYGVSNQPQHF. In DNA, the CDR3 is TGTGCCAGCAGTTACGGAGTTAGCAATCAGCCCCAGCATTTT.

The CDR3 coding sequence is TGTGCCAGTAGCCGGGACACGATGAACACTGAAGCTTTCTTT. Amino acid sequence: CASSRDTMNTEAFF. The rearrangement links TRBV19 to TRBJ1-1; TRBD1 might be the D (6 bases). CDR1 is LNHDA and CDR2 is SQIVND in the germline V gene (reference sequence). The CDR3 length is 14 residues. V gave up 6 bases and J gave up 0 bases, with 11 bases separating them.

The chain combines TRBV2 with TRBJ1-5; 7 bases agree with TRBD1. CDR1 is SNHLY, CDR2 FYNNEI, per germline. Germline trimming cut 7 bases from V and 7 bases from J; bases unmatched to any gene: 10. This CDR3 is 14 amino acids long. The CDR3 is CASTRQGKGQPQHF. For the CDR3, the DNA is TGTGCCAGCACCAGACAGGGAAAGGGGCAGCCCCAGCATTTT.

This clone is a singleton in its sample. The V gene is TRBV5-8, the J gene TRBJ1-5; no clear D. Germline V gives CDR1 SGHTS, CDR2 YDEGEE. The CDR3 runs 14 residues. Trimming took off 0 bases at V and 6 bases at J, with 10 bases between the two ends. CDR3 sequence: CASSLGLVGQPQHF. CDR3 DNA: TGTGCCAGCAGCTTGGGGCTAGTAGGTCAGCCCCAGCATTTT.

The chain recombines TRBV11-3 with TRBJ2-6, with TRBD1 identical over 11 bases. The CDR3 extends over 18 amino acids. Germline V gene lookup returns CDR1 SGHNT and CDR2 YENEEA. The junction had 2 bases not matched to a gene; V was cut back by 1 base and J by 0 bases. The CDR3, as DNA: TGTGCCAGCAGCTTAGGGGGGACAGGGGGCTCTGGGGCCAACGTCCTGACTTTC. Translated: CASSLGGTGGSGANVLTF.

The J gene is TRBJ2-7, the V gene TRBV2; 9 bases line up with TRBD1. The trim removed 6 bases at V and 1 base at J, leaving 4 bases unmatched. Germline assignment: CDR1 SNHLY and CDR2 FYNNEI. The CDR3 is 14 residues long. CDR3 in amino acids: CASRLTGGSYEQYF. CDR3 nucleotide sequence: TGTGCCAGCAGATTGACAGGGGGATCCTACGAGCAGTACTTC.

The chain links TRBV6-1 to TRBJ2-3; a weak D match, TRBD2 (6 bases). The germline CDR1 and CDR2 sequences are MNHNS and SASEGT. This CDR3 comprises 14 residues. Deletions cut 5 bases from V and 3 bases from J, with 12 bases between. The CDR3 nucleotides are TGTGCCAGCAGTCTAGCGATGCGAACAGATACGCAGTATTTT. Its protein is CASSLAMRTDTQYF.

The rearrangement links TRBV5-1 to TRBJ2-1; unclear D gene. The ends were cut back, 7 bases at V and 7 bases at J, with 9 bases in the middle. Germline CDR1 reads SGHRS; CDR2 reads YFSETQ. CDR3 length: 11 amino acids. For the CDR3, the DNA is TGCGCCAGCTATCTAGGTAATGAGCAGTTCTTC. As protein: CASYLGNEQFF.

In nucleotides, the CDR3 is TGTGCCAGCAGTCCCAGGGCCGGGGAGCTGTTTTTT. The encoded protein is CASSPRAGELFF. The chain couples TRBV6-5 to TRBJ2-2, with D perhaps matching TRBD1 (5 bases). The CDR3 extends over 12 amino acids. V lost 5 bases and J 6 bases, leaving 7 bases between the germline ends. Germline CDR1 reads MNHEY; CDR2 reads SVGAGI.

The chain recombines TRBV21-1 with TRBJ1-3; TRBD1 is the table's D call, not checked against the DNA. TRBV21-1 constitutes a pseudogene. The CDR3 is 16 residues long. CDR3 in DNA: TGTGCCAGCGGGTTGGACAAGGGGCTGGCTGGAAACACCATATATTTT. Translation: CASGLDKGLAGNTIYF.

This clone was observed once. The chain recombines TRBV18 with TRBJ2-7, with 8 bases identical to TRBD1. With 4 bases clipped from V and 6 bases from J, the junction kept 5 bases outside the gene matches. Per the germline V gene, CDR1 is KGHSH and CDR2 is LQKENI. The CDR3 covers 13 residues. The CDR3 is CASSHDRGSEQYF. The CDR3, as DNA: TGTGCCAGCTCACACGACAGGGGCAGCGAGCAGTACTTC.

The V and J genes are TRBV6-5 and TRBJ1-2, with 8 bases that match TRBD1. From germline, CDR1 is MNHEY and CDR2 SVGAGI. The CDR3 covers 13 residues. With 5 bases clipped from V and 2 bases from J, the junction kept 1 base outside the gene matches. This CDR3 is CASSRQGNYGYTF. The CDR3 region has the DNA TGTGCCAGCAGTAGACAGGGGAACTATGGCTACACCTTC.

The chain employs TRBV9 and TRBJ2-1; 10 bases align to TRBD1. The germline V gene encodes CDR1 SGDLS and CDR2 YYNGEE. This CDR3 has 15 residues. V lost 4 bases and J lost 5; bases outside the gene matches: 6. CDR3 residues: CASSPRGQGNNEQFF. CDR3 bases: TGTGCCAGCAGCCCCCGGGGACAGGGGAACAATGAGCAGTTCTTC.

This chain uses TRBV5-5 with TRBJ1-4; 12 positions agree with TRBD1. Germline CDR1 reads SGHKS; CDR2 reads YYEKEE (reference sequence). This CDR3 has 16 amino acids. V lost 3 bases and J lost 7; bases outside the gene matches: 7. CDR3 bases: TGTGCCAGCAGCTCTACATGGGACAGGGGGCGTGAAAAACTGTTTTTT. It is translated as CASSSTWDRGREKLFF. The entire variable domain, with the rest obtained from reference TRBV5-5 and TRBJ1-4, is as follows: DAGVTQSPTHLIKTRGQQVTLRCSPISGHKSVSWYQQVLGQGPQFIFQYYEKEERGRGNFPDRFSARQFPNYSSELNVNALLLGDSALYLCASSSTWDRGREKLFFGSGTQLSVL.

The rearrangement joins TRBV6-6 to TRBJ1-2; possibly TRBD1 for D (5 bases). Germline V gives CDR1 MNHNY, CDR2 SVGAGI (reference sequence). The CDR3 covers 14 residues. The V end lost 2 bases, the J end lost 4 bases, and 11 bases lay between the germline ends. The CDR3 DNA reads TGTGCCAGCAGTTACGGGCAGGGCGGCTATGGCTACACCTTC. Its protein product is CASSYGQGGYGYTF.

CDR3 residues: CASSYSLGGPEAFF. CDR3 DNA sequence: TGTGCCAGCAGTTACTCTTTAGGGGGACCTGAAGCTTTCTTT. The rearrangement joins TRBV6-5 to TRBJ1-1; possibly TRBD1 for D (6 bases). CDR1 is MNHEY, CDR2 SVGAGI, per germline. V lost 0 bases and J 6 bases, leaving 11 bases between the germline ends. The CDR3 extends over 14 amino acids.

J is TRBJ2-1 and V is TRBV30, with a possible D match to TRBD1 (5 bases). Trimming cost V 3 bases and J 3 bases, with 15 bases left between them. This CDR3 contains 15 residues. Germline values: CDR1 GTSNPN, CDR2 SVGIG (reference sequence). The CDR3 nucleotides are TGTGCCTGGAGCCAAACCCCCCAGGGCTACAATGAGCAGTTCTTC. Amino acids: CAWSQTPQGYNEQFF.

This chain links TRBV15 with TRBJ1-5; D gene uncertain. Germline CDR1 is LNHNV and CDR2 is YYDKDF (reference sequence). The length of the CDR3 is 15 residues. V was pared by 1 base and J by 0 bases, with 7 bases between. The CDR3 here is CATSRGSLSNQPQHF. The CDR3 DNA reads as TGTGCCACCAGCAGAGGCAGCCTTAGCAATCAGCCCCAGCATTTT. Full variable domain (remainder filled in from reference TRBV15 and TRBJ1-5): DAMVIQNPRYQVTQFGKPVTLSCSQTLNHNVMYWYQQKSSQAPKLLFHYYDKDFNNEADTPDNFQSRRPNTSFCFLDIRSPGLGDTAMYLCATSRGSLSNQPQHFGDGTRLSIL.

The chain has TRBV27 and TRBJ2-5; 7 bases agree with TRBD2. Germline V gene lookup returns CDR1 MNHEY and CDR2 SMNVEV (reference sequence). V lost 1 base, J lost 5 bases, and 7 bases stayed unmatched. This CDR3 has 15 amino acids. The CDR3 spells CASSLLGLEAETQYF. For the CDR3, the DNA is TGTGCCAGCAGTTTATTAGGACTAGAGGCGGAGACCCAGTACTTC.

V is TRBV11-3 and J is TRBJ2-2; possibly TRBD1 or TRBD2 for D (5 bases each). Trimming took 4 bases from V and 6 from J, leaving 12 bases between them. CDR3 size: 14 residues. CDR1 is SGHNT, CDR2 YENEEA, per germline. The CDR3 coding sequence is TGTGCCAGCAGCTCGGGACCGTGGGCCGGGGAGCTGTTTTTT. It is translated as CASSSGPWAGELFF.

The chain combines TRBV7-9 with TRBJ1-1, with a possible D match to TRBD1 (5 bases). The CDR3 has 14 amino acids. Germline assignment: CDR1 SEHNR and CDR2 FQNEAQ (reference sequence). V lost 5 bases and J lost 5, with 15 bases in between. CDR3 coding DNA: TGTGCCAGCAGCCCGGGGCTATGGGGGACTGAAGCTTTCTTT. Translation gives CASSPGLWGTEAFF. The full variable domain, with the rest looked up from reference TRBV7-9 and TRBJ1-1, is DTGVSQNPRHKITKRGQNVTFRCDPISEHNRLYWYRQTLGQGPEFLTYFQNEAQLEKSRLLSDRFSAERPKGSFSTLEIQRTEQGDSAMYLCASSPGLWGTEAFFGQGTRLTVV.

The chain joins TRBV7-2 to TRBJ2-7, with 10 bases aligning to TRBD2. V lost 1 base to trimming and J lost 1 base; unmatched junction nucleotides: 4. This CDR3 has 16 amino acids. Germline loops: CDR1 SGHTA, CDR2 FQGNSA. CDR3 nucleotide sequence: TGTGCCAGCAGCTTAGGGCAAGCGGGGGGGTCCTACGAGCAGTACTTC. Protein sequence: CASSLGQAGGSYEQYF.

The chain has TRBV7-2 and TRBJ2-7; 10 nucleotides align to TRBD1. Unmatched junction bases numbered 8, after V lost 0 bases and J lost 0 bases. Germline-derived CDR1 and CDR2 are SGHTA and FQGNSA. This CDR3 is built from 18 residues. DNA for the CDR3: TGTGCCAGCAGCTTAGCCGGGACAGGGGTAACTCGCTCCTACGAGCAGTACTTC. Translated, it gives CASSLAGTGVTRSYEQYF.

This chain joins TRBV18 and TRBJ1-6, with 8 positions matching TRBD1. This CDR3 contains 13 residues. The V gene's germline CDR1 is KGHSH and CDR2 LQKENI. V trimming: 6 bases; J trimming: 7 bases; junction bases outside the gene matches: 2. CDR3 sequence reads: CASSDRVNSPLHF. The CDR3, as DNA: TGTGCCAGCTCGGACAGGGTAAATTCACCCCTCCACTTT.

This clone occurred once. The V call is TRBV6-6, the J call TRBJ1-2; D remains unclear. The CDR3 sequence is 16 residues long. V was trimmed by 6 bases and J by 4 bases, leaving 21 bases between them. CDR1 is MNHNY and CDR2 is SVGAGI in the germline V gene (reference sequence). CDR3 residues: CASSHPTDLRIYGYTF. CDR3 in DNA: TGTGCCAGCAGCCACCCCACAGACCTCCGAATCTATGGCTACACCTTC.

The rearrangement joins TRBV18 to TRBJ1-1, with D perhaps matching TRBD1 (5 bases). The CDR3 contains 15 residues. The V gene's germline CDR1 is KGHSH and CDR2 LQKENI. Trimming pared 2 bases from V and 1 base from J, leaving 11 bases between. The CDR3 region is CASSPVSGSNTEAFF. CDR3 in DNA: TGTGCCAGCTCACCAGTCTCAGGGTCGAACACTGAAGCTTTCTTT.

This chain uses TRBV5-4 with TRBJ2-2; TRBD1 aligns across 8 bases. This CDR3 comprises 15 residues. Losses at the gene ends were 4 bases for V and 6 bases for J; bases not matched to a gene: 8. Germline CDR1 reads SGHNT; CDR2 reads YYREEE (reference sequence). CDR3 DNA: TGTGCCAGCAGCGTGGTTCAGGGGGCACCCGGGGAGCTGTTTTTT. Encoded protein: CASSVVQGAPGELFF.